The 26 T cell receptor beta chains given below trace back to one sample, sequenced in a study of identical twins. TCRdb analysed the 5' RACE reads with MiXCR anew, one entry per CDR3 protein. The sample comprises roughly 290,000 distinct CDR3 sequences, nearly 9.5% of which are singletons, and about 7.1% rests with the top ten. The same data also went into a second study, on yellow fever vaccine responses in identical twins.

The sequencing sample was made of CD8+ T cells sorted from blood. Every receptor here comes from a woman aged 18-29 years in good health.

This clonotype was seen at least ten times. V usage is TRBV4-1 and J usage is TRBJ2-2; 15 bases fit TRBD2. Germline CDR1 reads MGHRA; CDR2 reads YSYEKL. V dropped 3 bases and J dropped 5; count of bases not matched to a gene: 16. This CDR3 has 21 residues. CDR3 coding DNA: TGCGCCAGCAGCCATAATACCGGGACTAGCGGGAGGAGCTTGGAGACCGGGGAGCTGTTTTTT. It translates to CASSHNTGTSGRSLETGELFF.

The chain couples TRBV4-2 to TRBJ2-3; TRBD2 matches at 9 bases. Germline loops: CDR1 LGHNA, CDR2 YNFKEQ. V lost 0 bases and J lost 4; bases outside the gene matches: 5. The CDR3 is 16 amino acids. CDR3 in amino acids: CASSQEGAGGPDTQYF. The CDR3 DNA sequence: TGTGCCAGCAGCCAAGAGGGTGCGGGGGGGCCAGATACGCAGTATTTT.

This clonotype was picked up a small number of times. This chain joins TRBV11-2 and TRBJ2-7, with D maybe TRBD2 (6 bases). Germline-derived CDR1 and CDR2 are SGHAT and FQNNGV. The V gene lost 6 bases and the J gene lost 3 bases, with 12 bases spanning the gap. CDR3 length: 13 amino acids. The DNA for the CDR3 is TGTGCCAGCAGGCCGGGACTCAACTACGAGCAGTACTTC. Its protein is CASRPGLNYEQYF.

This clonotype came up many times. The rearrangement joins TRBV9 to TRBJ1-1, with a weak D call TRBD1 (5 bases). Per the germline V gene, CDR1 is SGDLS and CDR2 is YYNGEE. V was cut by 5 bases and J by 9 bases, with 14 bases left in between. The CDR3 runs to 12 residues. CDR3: CASRGMGTQAFF. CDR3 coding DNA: TGTGCCAGCAGGGGGATGGGGACCCAAGCTTTCTTT. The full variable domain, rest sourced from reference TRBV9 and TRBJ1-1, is DSGVTQTPKHLITATGQRVTLRCSPRSGDLSVYWYQQSLDQGLQFLIQYYNGEERAKGNILERFSAQQFPDLHSELNLSSLELGDSALYFCASRGMGTQAFFGQGTRLTVV.

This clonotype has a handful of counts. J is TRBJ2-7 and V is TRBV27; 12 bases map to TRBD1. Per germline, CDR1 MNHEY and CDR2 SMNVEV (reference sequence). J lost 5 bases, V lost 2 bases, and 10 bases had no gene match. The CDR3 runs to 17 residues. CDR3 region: CASSLGTGGAGVNEQYF. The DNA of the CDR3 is TGTGCCAGCAGTTTAGGGACAGGGGGCGCTGGGGTCAACGAGCAGTACTTC.

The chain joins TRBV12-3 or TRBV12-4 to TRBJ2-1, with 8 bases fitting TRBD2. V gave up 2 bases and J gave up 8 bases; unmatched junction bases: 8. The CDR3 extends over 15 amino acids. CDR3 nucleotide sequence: TGTGCCAGCAGTTTAAGGGCGGGAGGCGAGTATGAGCAGTTCTTC. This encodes CASSLRAGGEYEQFF.

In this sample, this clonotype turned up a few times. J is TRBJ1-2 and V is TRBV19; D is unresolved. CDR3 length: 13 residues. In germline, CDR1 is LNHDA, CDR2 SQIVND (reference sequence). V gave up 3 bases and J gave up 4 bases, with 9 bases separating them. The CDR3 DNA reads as TGTGCCAGTAGTATCGGGCTAGGCTATGGCTACACCTTC. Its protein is CASSIGLGYGYTF.

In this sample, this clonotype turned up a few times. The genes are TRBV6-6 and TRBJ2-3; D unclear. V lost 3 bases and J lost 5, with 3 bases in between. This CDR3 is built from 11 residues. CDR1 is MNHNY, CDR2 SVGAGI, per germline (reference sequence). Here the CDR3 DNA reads TGTGCCAGCAGTTATGGAGATACGCAGTATTTT. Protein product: CASSYGDTQYF.

The CDR3 bases are TGTGCCAGCAATTTTCGGACGGGGCAGGACGAAAAACTGTTTTTT. As protein: CASNFRTGQDEKLFF. The V gene is TRBV28, the J gene TRBJ1-4, with D possibly TRBD1 on 5 matching bases. The CDR3 length is 15 residues. The germline CDR1 and CDR2 sequences are MDHEN and SYDVKM. V lost 7 bases to trimming and J lost 8 bases, with 20 bases between them.

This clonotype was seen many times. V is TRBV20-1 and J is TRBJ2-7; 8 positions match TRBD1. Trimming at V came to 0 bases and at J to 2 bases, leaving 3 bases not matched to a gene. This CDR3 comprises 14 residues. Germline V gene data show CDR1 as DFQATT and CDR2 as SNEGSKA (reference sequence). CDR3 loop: CSAREDREPYEQYF. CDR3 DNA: TGCAGTGCTAGAGAGGACAGGGAGCCCTACGAGCAGTACTTC.

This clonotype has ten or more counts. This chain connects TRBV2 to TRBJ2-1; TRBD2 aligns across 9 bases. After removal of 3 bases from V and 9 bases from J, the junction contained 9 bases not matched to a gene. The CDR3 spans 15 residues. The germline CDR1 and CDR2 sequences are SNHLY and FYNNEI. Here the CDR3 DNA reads TGTGCCAGCAGTGAGGATAGCGGGAGATTTGGTGAGCAGTTCTTC. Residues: CASSEDSGRFGEQFF. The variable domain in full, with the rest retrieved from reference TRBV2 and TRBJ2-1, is EPEVTQTPSHQVTQMGQEVILRCVPISNHLYFYWYRQILGQKVEFLVSFYNNEISEKSEIFDDQFSVERPDGSNFTLKIRSTKLEDSAMYFCASSEDSGRFGEQFFGPGTRLTVL.

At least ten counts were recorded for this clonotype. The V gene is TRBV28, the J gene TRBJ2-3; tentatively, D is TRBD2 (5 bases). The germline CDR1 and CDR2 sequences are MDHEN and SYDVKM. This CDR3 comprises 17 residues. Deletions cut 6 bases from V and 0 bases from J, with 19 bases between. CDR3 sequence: CASSPGVQEPSTDTQYF. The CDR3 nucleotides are TGTGCCAGCAGCCCCGGGGTCCAGGAACCTAGCACAGATACGCAGTATTTT. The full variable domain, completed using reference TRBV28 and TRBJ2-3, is DVKVTQSSRYLVKRTGEKVFLECVQDMDHENMFWYRQDPGLGLRLIYFSYDVKMKEKGDIPEGYSVSREKKERFSLILESASTNQTSMYLCASSPGVQEPSTDTQYFGPGTRLTVL.

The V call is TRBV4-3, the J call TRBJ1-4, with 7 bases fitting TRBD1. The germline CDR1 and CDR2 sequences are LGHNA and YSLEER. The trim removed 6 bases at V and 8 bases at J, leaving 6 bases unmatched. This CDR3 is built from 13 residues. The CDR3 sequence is CASSDRAWEKLFF. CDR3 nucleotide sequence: TGCGCCAGCAGTGACAGGGCTTGGGAAAAACTGTTTTTT.

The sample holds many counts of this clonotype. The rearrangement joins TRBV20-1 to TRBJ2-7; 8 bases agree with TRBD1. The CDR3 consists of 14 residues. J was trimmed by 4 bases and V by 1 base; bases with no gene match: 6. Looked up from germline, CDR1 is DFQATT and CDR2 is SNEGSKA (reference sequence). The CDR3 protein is CSARVAQGVYEQYF. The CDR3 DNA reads TGCAGTGCTAGAGTAGCACAGGGGGTATACGAGCAGTACTTC.

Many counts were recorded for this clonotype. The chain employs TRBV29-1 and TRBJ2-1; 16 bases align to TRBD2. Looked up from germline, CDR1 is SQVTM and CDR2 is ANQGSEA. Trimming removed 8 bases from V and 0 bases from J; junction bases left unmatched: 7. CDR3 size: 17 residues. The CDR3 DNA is TGCAGCACAACGGGACTAGCGGGGGGGAGCTCCTACAATGAGCAGTTCTTC. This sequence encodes CSTTGLAGGSSYNEQFF.

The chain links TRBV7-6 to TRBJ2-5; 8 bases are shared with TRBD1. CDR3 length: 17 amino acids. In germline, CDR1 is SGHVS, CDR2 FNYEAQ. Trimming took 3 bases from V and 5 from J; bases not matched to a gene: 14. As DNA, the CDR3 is TGTGCCAGCAGCTTCGGCGGCGACAGGGGAGTCGGGGAGACCCAGTACTTC. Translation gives CASSFGGDRGVGETQYF.

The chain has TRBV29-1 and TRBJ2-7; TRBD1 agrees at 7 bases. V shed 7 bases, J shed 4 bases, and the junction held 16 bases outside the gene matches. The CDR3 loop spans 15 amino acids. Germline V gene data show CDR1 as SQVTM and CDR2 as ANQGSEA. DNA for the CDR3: TGCAGCGGTGGCTCTCCCGGACAGGCACAATACGAGCAGTACTTC. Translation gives CSGGSPGQAQYEQYF.

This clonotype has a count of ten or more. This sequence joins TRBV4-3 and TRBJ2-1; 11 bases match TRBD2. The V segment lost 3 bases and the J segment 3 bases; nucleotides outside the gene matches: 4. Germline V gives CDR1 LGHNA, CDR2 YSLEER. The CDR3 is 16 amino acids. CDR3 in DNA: TGCGCCAGCAGCCAGGCCGGGACTAGCGGCTACAATGAGCAGTTCTTC. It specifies CASSQAGTSGYNEQFF.

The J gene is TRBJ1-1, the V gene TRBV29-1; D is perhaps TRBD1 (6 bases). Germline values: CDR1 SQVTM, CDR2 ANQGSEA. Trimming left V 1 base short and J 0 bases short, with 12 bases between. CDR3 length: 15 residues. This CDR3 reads CSVEVGGAVNTEAFF. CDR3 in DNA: TGCAGCGTTGAAGTGGGGGGGGCCGTGAACACTGAAGCTTTCTTT.

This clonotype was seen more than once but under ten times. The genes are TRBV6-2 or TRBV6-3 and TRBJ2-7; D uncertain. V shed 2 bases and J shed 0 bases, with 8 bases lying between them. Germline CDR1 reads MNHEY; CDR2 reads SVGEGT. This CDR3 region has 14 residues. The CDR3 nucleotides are TGTGCCAGCAGTTACATCGAACGCTCCTACGAGCAGTACTTC. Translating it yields CASSYIERSYEQYF.

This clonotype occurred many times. CDR3 in amino acids: CASSFSAGSNNEQFF. In DNA, the CDR3 is TGTGCCAGCAGTTTTTCGGCAGGCTCTAACAATGAGCAGTTCTTC. This sequence joins TRBV28 and TRBJ2-1; D call uncertain. Germline assignment: CDR1 MDHEN and CDR2 SYDVKM. This CDR3 spans 15 amino acids. The V end was cut by 3 bases, the J end by 5 bases, with 14 bases between.

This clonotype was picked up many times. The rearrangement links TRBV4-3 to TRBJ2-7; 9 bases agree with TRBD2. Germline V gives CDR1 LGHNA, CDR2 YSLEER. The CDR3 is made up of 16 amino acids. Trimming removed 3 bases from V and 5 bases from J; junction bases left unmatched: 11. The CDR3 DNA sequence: TGCGCCAGCAGCCACAGCAGACTAGCGGTGGGGGACGAGCAGTACTTC. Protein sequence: CASSHSRLAVGDEQYF.

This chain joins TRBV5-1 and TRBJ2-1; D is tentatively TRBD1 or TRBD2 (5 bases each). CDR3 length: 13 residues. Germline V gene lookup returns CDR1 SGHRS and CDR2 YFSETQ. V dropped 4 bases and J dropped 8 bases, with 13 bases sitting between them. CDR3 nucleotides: TGCGCCAGCAGCGGGGACGTGGGGGATGAGCAGTTCTTC. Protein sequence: CASSGDVGDEQFF.

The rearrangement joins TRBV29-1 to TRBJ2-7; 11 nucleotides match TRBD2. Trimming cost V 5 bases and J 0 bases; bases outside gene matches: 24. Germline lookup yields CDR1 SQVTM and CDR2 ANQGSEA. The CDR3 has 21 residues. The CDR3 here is CSVSDRGGMGRTSGSSYEQYF. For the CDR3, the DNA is TGCAGCGTTTCTGACAGGGGGGGTATGGGGCGTACTAGCGGGAGCTCCTACGAGCAGTACTTC.

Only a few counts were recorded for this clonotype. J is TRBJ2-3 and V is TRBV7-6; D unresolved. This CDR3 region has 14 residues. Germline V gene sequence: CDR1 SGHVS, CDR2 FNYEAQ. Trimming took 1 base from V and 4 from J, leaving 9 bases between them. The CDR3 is CASSLVWGSDTQYF. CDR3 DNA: TGTGCCAGCAGCTTAGTTTGGGGATCAGATACGCAGTATTTT.

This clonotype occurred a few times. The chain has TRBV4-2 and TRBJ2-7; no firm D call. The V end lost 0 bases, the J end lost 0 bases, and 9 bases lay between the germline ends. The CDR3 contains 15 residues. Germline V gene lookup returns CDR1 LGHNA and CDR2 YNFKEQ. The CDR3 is CASSQEAASSYEQYF. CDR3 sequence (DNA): TGTGCCAGCAGCCAAGAGGCAGCGAGCTCCTACGAGCAGTACTTC.